One sample yielded the 26 T cell receptor beta chains listed below, sequenced in a study of T cells in Graves' hyperthyroidism and ophthalmopathy. Researchers amplified the TCR beta CDR3 regions from RNA transcripts. First-round RT-PCR with HTBI primers amplified the TCR CDR3 region. TCRdb called the multiplex PCR reads again in MiXCR, with one record for every CDR3 protein. The table lists 300,000 to 400,000 distinct CDR3 sequences, under 20% of them singletons. The source material was blood. The receptors shown here come from a man younger than 30 with Graves' ophthalmopathy.

This clonotype has ten or more counts. The chain has TRBV3-1 and TRBJ1-1; D ambiguous. Germline lookup yields CDR1 LGHDT and CDR2 YNNKEL (reference sequence). The CDR3 has 14 amino acids. The V gene lost 1 base and the J gene lost 3 bases, with 9 bases spanning the gap. CDR3 bases: TGTGCCAGCAGCCAAGGGCATGGGGACACTGAAGCTTTCTTT. Translated: CASSQGHGDTEAFF.

In its sample, this clonotype was seen a few times. The rearrangement joins TRBV29-1 to TRBJ2-5; D is undetermined. V shed 7 bases and J shed 4 bases, with 10 bases lying between them. In germline, CDR1 is SQVTM, CDR2 ANQGSEA. The CDR3 loop spans 11 amino acids. CDR3 bases: TGCAGCGCCCAAAGTGGAGAGACCCAGTACTTC. It translates to CSAQSGETQYF. The full variable domain, rest sourced from reference TRBV29-1 and TRBJ2-5, is SAVISQKPSRDICQRGTSLTIQCQVDSQVTMMFWYRQQPGQSLTLIATANQGSEATYESGFVIDKFPISRPNLTFSTLTVSNMSPEDSSIYLCSAQSGETQYFGPGTRLLVL.

The V and J genes are TRBV29-1 and TRBJ2-7, with 7 bases fitting TRBD2. The trim removed 1 base at V and 3 bases at J, leaving 6 bases unmatched. Germline-derived CDR1 and CDR2 are SQVTM and ANQGSEA. This CDR3 region has 14 residues. CDR3 sequence (DNA): TGCAGCGTTGAAGGAGTTAGCGGGTTCTACGAGCAGTACTTC. It translates to CSVEGVSGFYEQYF.

In its sample, this clonotype was seen many times. This chain uses TRBV12-3 or TRBV12-4 with TRBJ1-1, with 7 bases matching TRBD1. The CDR3 spans 14 residues. V was clipped by 2 bases and J by 6 bases; unmatched bases: 6. Here the CDR3 reads CASSLKDRAPEAFF. In DNA form, the CDR3 reads TGTGCCAGCAGTTTAAAAGACAGGGCGCCTGAAGCTTTCTTT.

This clonotype was seen at least ten times. The V gene is TRBV2, the J gene TRBJ2-1, with D possibly being TRBD2 (5 bases). This CDR3 has 14 residues. Trimming pared 7 bases from V and 5 bases from J, leaving 15 bases between. Germline assignment: CDR1 SNHLY and CDR2 FYNNEI. In DNA form, the CDR3 reads TGTGCCAGCAAATCGGGGTCAAACAACAATGAGCAGTTCTTC. Translated, it gives CASKSGSNNNEQFF.

The V gene is TRBV20-1, the J gene TRBJ2-3; the D is unclear. The CDR3 covers 10 residues. Germline CDR1 and CDR2: DFQATT and SNEGSKA (reference sequence). V was trimmed by 7 bases and J by 5 bases, leaving 7 bases between them. The CDR3 is CSGWGDTQYF. The CDR3 DNA sequence: TGCAGTGGGTGGGGAGATACGCAGTATTTT.

This clonotype was seen ten or more times. Mismatch with germline at one junction end may stem from a read error. Here the CDR3 reads CASSYSGTGNPEAFF. The CDR3 coding sequence is TGTGCCAGCAGTTACTCAGGGACAGGGAACCCTGAAGCTTTCTTT. The rearrangement links TRBV6-5 to TRBJ1-1, with TRBD1 matching 9 bases. The CDR3 is 15 residues long. Per germline, CDR1 MNHEY and CDR2 SVGAGI.

There are many counts of this clonotype. The chain combines TRBV20-1 with TRBJ1-2; D is unclear. The CDR3 covers 13 residues. V lost 1 base to trimming and J lost 8 bases, with 14 bases between them. In germline, CDR1 is DFQATT, CDR2 SNEGSKA (reference sequence). The CDR3: CSARGATTLGYTF. For the CDR3, the DNA is TGCAGTGCTAGAGGGGCTACTACTTTAGGCTACACCTTC.

This clonotype was seen many times. The chain joins TRBV11-3 to TRBJ2-5; weak D call: TRBD2 (7 bases). The CDR3 runs 14 residues. The V end lost 6 bases, the J end lost 2 bases, and 13 bases lay between the germline ends. Germline values: CDR1 SGHNT, CDR2 YENEEA. CDR3 protein: CASSRGGGQETQYF. The CDR3 DNA reads as TGTGCCAGCAGTAGAGGGGGAGGGCAAGAGACCCAGTACTTC. Based on the CDR3 plus reference TRBV11-3 and TRBJ2-5, the full variable domain is EAGVVQSPRYKIIEKKQPVAFWCNPISGHNTLYWYLQNLGQGPELLIRYENEEAVDDSQLPKDRFSAERLKGVDSTLKIQPAELGDSAVYLCASSRGGGQETQYFGPGTRLLVL.

This clonotype was recorded at least ten times. V is TRBV6-1 and J is TRBJ1-1; perhaps TRBD1 as D (5 bases). With 10 bases removed from V and 5 bases from J, the gap between germline ends came to 23 bases. This CDR3 is 15 amino acids long. Per germline, CDR1 MNHNS and CDR2 SASEGT. CDR3 sequence: CANTQGWGRQTEAFF. The DNA of the CDR3 is TGTGCCAACACCCAGGGTTGGGGTCGGCAGACTGAAGCTTTCTTT.

V and J are TRBV4-1 and TRBJ2-7, with 8 bases matching TRBD1. Germline V CDR1 and CDR2: MGHRA, YSYEKL. The CDR3 runs to 16 residues. Losses at the gene ends were 1 base for V and 2 bases for J; bases not matched to a gene: 7. CDR3 region: CASSQGSDRATYEQYF. CDR3 sequence (DNA): TGCGCCAGCAGCCAAGGTTCGGACAGGGCGACCTACGAGCAGTACTTC.

The table lists this clonotype with many counts. The V call is TRBV7-9, the J call TRBJ2-5, with TRBD1 matching 8 bases. V shed 3 bases and J 2 bases; nucleotides not matched to a gene: 14. CDR3 size: 18 residues. CDR1 is SEHNR, CDR2 FQNEAQ, per germline (reference sequence). CDR3 bases: TGTGCCAGCAGCTTTCGCCGGACAGGGAGAAGACAGCAAGAGACCCAGTACTTC. Translating it yields CASSFRRTGRRQQETQYF.

The sample holds a few counts of this clonotype. The chain is built from TRBV19 and TRBJ2-6, with a weak D call TRBD1 (6 bases). V was cut by 5 bases and J by 10 bases, with 12 bases left in between. This CDR3 contains 13 residues. Germline loops: CDR1 LNHDA, CDR2 SQIVND (reference sequence). CDR3 sequence reads: CASSAPTGNVLTF. The CDR3 nucleotides read TGTGCCAGTAGTGCTCCTACAGGGAACGTCCTGACTTTC.

This clonotype was counted at least ten times. V usage is TRBV28 and J usage is TRBJ1-1; the D is unclear. The CDR3 consists of 14 residues. With 5 bases removed from V and 0 bases from J, the gap between germline ends came to 10 bases. The germline V gene encodes CDR1 MDHEN and CDR2 SYDVKM. CDR3: CASSRTAMNTEAFF. The CDR3 DNA sequence: TGTGCCAGCAGTAGGACGGCAATGAACACTGAAGCTTTCTTT.

Remarks on this clonotype: This could be a read error, since a much larger clone is one nucleotide away. This chain connects TRBV7-9 to TRBJ2-2; D remains ambiguous. The CDR3 is made up of 15 amino acids. Germline CDR1 reads SEHNR; CDR2 reads FQNEAQ (reference sequence). CDR3 DNA sequence: TGTGCCAGCAGCTTGCATGGAGCGAACACCGCGGAGCTGTTTTTT. This encodes CASSLHGANTAELFF.

The J gene is TRBJ2-2, the V gene TRBV3-1, with 9 nucleotides matching TRBD1. The junction had 11 bases not matched to a gene; V was cut back by 0 bases and J by 6 bases. This CDR3 is built from 18 residues. Germline V lookup: CDR1 LGHDT, CDR2 YNNKEL (reference sequence). In DNA form, the CDR3 reads TGTGCCAGCAGCCAAGAATACGTCGGGACAGGGAATCCCGGGGAGCTGTTTTTT. This gives the protein CASSQEYVGTGNPGELFF. Using reference TRBV3-1 and TRBJ2-2 for the parts outside the CDR3, the full variable domain is DTAVSQTPKYLVTQMGNDKSIKCEQNLGHDTMYWYKQDSKKFLKIMFSYNNKELIINETVPNRFSPKSPDKAHLNLHINSLELGDSAVYFCASSQEYVGTGNPGELFFGEGSRLTVL.

This clonotype was seen more than once but under ten times. The CDR3 nucleotides read TGTGCCAGCTCACCTAGCGGGGGGATCTCAGATACGCAGTATTTT. It specifies CASSPSGGISDTQYF. This chain links TRBV18 with TRBJ2-3, with TRBD2 matching over 10 bases. Per germline, CDR1 KGHSH and CDR2 LQKENI. The CDR3 is 15 residues long. Trimming removed 3 bases from V and 4 bases from J; junction bases left unmatched: 4.

This clonotype was recorded many times. The CDR3 loop reads CASSQKAGGKLFF. The CDR3 DNA is TGTGCCAGCAGCCAAAAGGCAGGCGGAAAACTGTTTTTT. The chain carries TRBV3-1 and TRBJ1-4; no clear D gene. The CDR3 loop spans 13 amino acids. Deletions cut 2 bases from V and 10 bases from J, with 11 bases between. Germline CDR1 reads LGHDT; CDR2 reads YNNKEL (reference sequence). The full variable domain, completed using reference TRBV3-1 and TRBJ1-4, is DTAVSQTPKYLVTQMGNDKSIKCEQNLGHDTMYWYKQDSKKFLKIMFSYNNKELIINETVPNRFSPKSPDKAHLNLHINSLELGDSAVYFCASSQKAGGKLFFGSGTQLSVL.

This clonotype was detected a few times. The V gene is TRBV5-4, the J gene TRBJ1-2; weak D call: TRBD1 (5 bases). The germline V gene encodes CDR1 SGHNT and CDR2 YYREEE (reference sequence). The CDR3 consists of 14 residues. The V end was cut by 4 bases, the J end by 0 bases, with 10 bases between. This CDR3 is CASSQGLANYGYTF. Here the CDR3 DNA reads TGTGCCAGCAGCCAGGGCTTAGCTAACTATGGCTACACCTTC.

This clonotype was counted a few times. This may be a read error, as it is one base from a much larger clone. The chain joins TRBV6-1 to TRBJ1-6; D is ambiguous. This CDR3 contains 15 residues. CDR1 is MNHNS, CDR2 SASEGT, per germline. Trimming removed 10 bases from V and 0 bases from J, with 13 bases in between. CDR3 sequence: CATKIGASYNSPLHF. For the CDR3, the DNA is TGTGCCACGAAGATAGGCGCCTCCTATAATTCACCCCTCCACTTT.

This clonotype was counted only a few times. The chain links TRBV7-9 to TRBJ2-2; no clear D. Germline assignment: CDR1 SEHNR and CDR2 FQNEAQ (reference sequence). CDR3 length: 14 residues. V dropped 5 bases and J dropped 0 bases, with 7 bases sitting between them. The DNA of the CDR3 is TGTGCCAGCAGCCTTAGCTCGAACACCGGGGAGCTGTTTTTT. Its translation is CASSLSSNTGELFF.

This clonotype has at least ten counts. This rearrangement joins TRBV12-3 or TRBV12-4 to TRBJ2-3; 7 positions agree with TRBD1. This CDR3 region has 16 residues. Germline trimming cut 7 bases from V and 0 bases from J; bases unmatched to any gene: 10. The CDR3: CASTTNRGPSTDTQYF. The CDR3 coding sequence is TGTGCCAGCACCACAAACAGGGGACCCAGCACAGATACGCAGTATTTT.

This clonotype was seen repeatedly, ten times or more. V and J are TRBV6-1 and TRBJ2-7, with 7 bases that match TRBD1. The CDR3 extends over 12 amino acids. Germline V gene data show CDR1 as MNHNS and CDR2 as SASEGT. Trimming removed 6 bases from V and 7 bases from J; junction bases left unmatched: 6. The chain's CDR3 is CASSRDSGEQYF. DNA for the CDR3: TGTGCCAGCAGCCGGGACAGTGGGGAGCAGTACTTC.

V usage is TRBV6-2 or TRBV6-3 and J usage is TRBJ2-7, with 7 bases fitting TRBD1. The CDR3 consists of 17 residues. Germline V gene sequence: CDR1 MNHEY, CDR2 SVGEGT. J lost 3 bases, V lost 0 bases, and 11 bases had no gene match. The DNA for the CDR3 is TGTGCCAGCAGTTACTCTTGGGACAGATGGATGGACTACGAGCAGTACTTC. Translating gives CASSYSWDRWMDYEQYF.

The J gene is TRBJ2-3, the V gene TRBV30; 13 nucleotides align to TRBD2. This CDR3 comprises 16 residues. The germline V gene has CDR1 GTSNPN and CDR2 SVGIG (reference sequence). The V and J ends lost 0 bases and 7 bases, in that order; junction bases with no gene match: 7. The CDR3 nucleotides read TGTGCCTGGAGTGTAATGGGGACTAGCGGGATGAATACGCAGTATTTT. Translating it yields CAWSVMGTSGMNTQYF. Variable domain in full (rest from reference TRBV30 and TRBJ2-3): SQTIHQWPATLVQPVGSPLSLECTVEGTSNPNLYWYRQAAGRGLQLLFYSVGIGQISSEVPQNLSASRPQDRQFILSSKKLLLSDSGFYLCAWSVMGTSGMNTQYFGPGTRLTVL.

This clonotype has ten or more counts. An end of the junction does not agree with germline; a read error may underlie this. The chain links TRBV27 to TRBJ2-3; 9 positions match TRBD2. Germline CDR1 is MNHEY and CDR2 is SMNVEV (reference sequence). This CDR3 has 15 amino acids. The CDR3 DNA reads as TGTGCCAGCAGCAGCTCCGGGACTAGCATAGATACGCAGTATTTT. It encodes CASSSSGTSIDTQYF.